This TCR beta chain was identified during a study of T cell repertoires in cytomegalovirus infection. TCRdb re-derived calls from the reads in MiXCR, one entry per CDR3 protein. The repertoire includes 680,000 or so distinct CDR3 sequences, 35% of them detected once, and 2.8% sits in the top ten. V gave up 1 base and J gave up 12 bases, with 10 bases separating them. CDR1 is MGHRA and CDR2 is YSYEKL in the germline V gene. CDR3 length: 11 residues. The chain employs TRBV4-1 and TRBJ2-7; D might be TRBD2 (5 bases). This TCR derives from a human donor in good health (CMV status not recorded). Some clones in this sample may be carry-over from other donors' samples. Sequencing input: PBMCs. CDR3 bases: TGCGCCAGCAGCCAAGCCGGGGTCCCGTACTTC. This encodes CASSQAGVPYF.